These 2 T cell receptor beta chains originate from one sample sequenced in a study of T cell responses to AZD1222 COVID-19 vaccine. Method: immunoSEQ multiplex PCR; TCRdb's copy keeps in-frame clones and lacks some. The sample has approximately 99,000 clones, 70% to 90% seen once; the top ten hold about 2.9%. Here the sequenced sample was peripheral blood, taken on day 0 of AZD1222 vaccination. Every receptor here comes from an adult in good health.

The genes are TRBV5-4 and TRBJ1-1; TRBD1 matches at 8 bases. Germline V CDR1 and CDR2: SGHNT, YYREEE (reference sequence). Trimming removed 1 base from V and 4 bases from J; junction bases left unmatched: 18. The CDR3 length is 19 residues. The chain's CDR3 is CASSLHRGPGQAPGTEAFF. The CDR3 DNA reads as TGTGCCAGCAGCTTGCACCGGGGCCCGGGACAGGCACCCGGCACTGAAGCTTTCTTT.

The V gene is TRBV10-3, the J gene TRBJ2-5; 10 positions agree with TRBD1. V was pared by 5 bases and J by 4 bases, with 7 bases of the junction left unmatched. This CDR3 comprises 15 residues. Germline values: CDR1 ENHRY, CDR2 SYGVKD. This CDR3 is CAISPGTGVGETQYF. CDR3 in DNA: TGTGCCATCAGTCCCGGGACAGGGGTAGGAGAGACCCAGTACTTC.